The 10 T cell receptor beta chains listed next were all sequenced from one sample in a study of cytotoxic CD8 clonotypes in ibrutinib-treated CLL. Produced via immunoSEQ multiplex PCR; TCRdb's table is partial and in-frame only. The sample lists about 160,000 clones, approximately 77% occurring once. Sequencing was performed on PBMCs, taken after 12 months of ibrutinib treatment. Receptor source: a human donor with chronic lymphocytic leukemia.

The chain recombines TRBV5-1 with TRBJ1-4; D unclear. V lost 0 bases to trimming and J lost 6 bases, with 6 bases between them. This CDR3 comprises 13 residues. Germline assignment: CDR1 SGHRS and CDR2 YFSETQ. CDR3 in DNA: TGCGCCAGCAGCTTGGGGGGTGATGAAAAACTGTTTTTT. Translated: CASSLGGDEKLFF.

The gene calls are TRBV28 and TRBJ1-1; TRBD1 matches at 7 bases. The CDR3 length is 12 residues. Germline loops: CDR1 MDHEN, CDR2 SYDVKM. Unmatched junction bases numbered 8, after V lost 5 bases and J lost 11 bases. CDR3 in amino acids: CASSPQGLIAFF. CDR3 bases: TGTGCCAGCAGTCCACAGGGGCTTATTGCTTTCTTT.

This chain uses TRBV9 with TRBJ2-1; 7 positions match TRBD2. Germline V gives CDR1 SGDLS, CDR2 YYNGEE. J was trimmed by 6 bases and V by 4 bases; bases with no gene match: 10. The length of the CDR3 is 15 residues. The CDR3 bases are TGTGCCAGCAGCCCCAAGCGGGATCTCCGCAATGAGCAGTTCTTC. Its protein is CASSPKRDLRNEQFF.

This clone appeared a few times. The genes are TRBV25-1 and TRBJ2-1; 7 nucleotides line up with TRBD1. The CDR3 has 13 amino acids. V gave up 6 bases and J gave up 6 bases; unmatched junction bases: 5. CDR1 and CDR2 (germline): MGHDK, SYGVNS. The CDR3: CASRPTGLNEQFF. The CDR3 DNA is TGTGCCAGCAGACCGACAGGGCTCAATGAGCAGTTCTTC.

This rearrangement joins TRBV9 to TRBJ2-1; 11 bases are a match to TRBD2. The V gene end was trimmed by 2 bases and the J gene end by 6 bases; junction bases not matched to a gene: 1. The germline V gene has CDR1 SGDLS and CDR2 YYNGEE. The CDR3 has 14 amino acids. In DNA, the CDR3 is TGTGCCAGCAGCGTGGGACTAGCGGTCAATGAGCAGTTCTTC. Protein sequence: CASSVGLAVNEQFF.

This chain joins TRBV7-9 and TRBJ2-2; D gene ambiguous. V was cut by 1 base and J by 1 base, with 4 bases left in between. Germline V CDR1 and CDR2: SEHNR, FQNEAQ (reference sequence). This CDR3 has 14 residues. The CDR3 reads CASSLGRNTGELFF. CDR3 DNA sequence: TGTGCCAGCAGCTTAGGCCGGAACACCGGGGAGCTGTTTTTT.

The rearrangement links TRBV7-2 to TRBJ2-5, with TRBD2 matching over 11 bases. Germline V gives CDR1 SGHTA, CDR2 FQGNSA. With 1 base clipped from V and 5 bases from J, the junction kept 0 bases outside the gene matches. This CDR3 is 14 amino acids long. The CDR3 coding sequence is TGTGCCAGCAGCTTAGTAGCGGGGGGGGAGACCCAGTACTTC. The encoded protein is CASSLVAGGETQYF.

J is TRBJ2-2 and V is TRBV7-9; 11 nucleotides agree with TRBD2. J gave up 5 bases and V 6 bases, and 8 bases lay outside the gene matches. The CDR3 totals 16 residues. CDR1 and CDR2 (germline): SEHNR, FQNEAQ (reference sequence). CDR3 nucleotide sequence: TGTGCCAGCAGACCTCCGGGACTAGCGGTTACCGGGGAGCTGTTTTTT. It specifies CASRPPGLAVTGELFF.

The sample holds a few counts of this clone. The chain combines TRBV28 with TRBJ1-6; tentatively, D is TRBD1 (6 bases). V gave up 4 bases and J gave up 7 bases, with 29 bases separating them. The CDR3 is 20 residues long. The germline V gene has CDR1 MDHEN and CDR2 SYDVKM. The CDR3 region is CASSSLQGRTGIVTNSPLHF. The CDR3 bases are TGTGCCAGCAGTTCCTTACAGGGTCGAACAGGGATAGTGACGAATTCACCCCTCCACTTT. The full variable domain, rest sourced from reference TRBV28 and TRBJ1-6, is DVKVTQSSRYLVKRTGEKVFLECVQDMDHENMFWYRQDPGLGLRLIYFSYDVKMKEKGDIPEGYSVSREKKERFSLILESASTNQTSMYLCASSSLQGRTGIVTNSPLHFGNGTRLTVT.

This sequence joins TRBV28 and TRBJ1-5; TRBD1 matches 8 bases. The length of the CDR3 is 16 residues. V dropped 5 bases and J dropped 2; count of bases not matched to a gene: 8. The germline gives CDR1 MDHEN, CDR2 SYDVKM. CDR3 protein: CASSARGRGGNQPQHF. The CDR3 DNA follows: TGTGCCAGCAGTGCCAGGGGGCGCGGGGGCAATCAGCCCCAGCATTTT.